This is a list of T cell receptor beta chains from one sample in a study of cytomegalovirus exposure and HLA in healthy donors. Profiling relied on immunoSEQ multiplex PCR, and the TCRdb table lists in-frame clones only, not all of them. This sample has some 250,000 clones; nearly 90% occur once, and the top ten carry roughly 0.38%. The sample taken for sequencing was PBMCs. The receptors were gathered from a woman aged 18-29 years in good health and CMV-seronegative. The CDR3 runs from the conserved cysteine through the conserved F or W. Fields, in order: J gene, clone size, V gene, CDR3 protein. Rows give clone size only sometimes, using once, few, many, or a class for an expanded clone.

j_call: TRBJ2-1; clone_size: NA; v_call: TRBV27; cdr3_aa: CASSLSSGDLYNEQFF
j_call: TRBJ1-1; clone_size: few; v_call: TRBV28; cdr3_aa: CASSSGNLADTEAFF
j_call: TRBJ1-1; clone_size: NA; v_call: TRBV2; cdr3_aa: CASRYNRFMNTEAFF
j_call: TRBJ2-1; clone_size: NA; v_call: TRBV5-1; cdr3_aa: CASSLRGFNEQFF
j_call: TRBJ1-2; clone_size: NA; v_call: TRBV6-5; cdr3_aa: CASISRGTYGYTF
j_call: TRBJ2-2; clone_size: NA; v_call: TRBV10-3; cdr3_aa: CATGRVDRVDTGELFF
j_call: TRBJ2-1; clone_size: NA; v_call: TRBV2; cdr3_aa: CASSRIGGLSYNEQFF
j_call: TRBJ1-2; clone_size: NA; v_call: TRBV6-1; cdr3_aa: CATLDRQGAKGYTF
j_call: TRBJ2-7; clone_size: NA; v_call: TRBV4-1; cdr3_aa: CASSVPDRAYEQYF
j_call: TRBJ1-5; clone_size: once; v_call: TRBV28; cdr3_aa: CASGEDNQPQHF
j_call: TRBJ2-2; clone_size: few; v_call: TRBV5-6; cdr3_aa: CASSLWDRNTGELFF
j_call: TRBJ2-3; clone_size: NA; v_call: TRBV19; cdr3_aa: CASTRGTGGLDTQYF
j_call: TRBJ2-4; clone_size: NA; v_call: TRBV7-2; cdr3_aa: CASSTLRGGRAKNIQYF
j_call: TRBJ2-2; clone_size: NA; v_call: TRBV5-1; cdr3_aa: CASSPRWGGPTGELFF
j_call: TRBJ1-1; clone_size: NA; v_call: TRBV2; cdr3_aa: CASSVAARHYMNTEAFF
j_call: TRBJ1-4; clone_size: NA; v_call: TRBV5-1; cdr3_aa: CASSVGPGEEKLFF
j_call: TRBJ1-5; clone_size: NA; v_call: TRBV27; cdr3_aa: CASSPIGWPQHF
j_call: TRBJ2-7; clone_size: NA; v_call: TRBV7-2; cdr3_aa: CASSLARGRDGYEQYF
j_call: TRBJ2-5; clone_size: NA; v_call: TRBV6-5; cdr3_aa: CASRLRDRGRETQYF
j_call: TRBJ1-5; clone_size: NA; v_call: TRBV2; cdr3_aa: CASSKEGQGRQPQHF
j_call: TRBJ2-2; clone_size: NA; v_call: TRBV6-5; cdr3_aa: CASSYGRNTGELFF
j_call: TRBJ2-5; clone_size: NA; v_call: TRBV7-8; cdr3_aa: CASNPAGGNRHLQETQYF
j_call: TRBJ2-2; clone_size: NA; v_call: TRBV5-1; cdr3_aa: CASSLGTGPNTGELFF
j_call: TRBJ2-7; clone_size: NA; v_call: TRBV7-9; cdr3_aa: CASSQPGLTTYEQYF
j_call: TRBJ1-1; clone_size: NA; v_call: TRBV28; cdr3_aa: CASSSSTGGEYEAFF
j_call: TRBJ2-3; clone_size: NA; v_call: TRBV28; cdr3_aa: CASSPGSVADTQYF
j_call: TRBJ2-6; clone_size: NA; v_call: TRBV2; cdr3_aa: CASKGYGDTISSGANVLTF
j_call: TRBJ2-3; clone_size: NA; v_call: TRBV30; cdr3_aa: CAWSLGYSTDTQYF
j_call: TRBJ1-1; clone_size: few; v_call: TRBV13; cdr3_aa: CASSLGQGNTEAFF